This T cell receptor beta chain was identified during a study of cytomegalovirus exposure and HLA in healthy donors. Notes on the study in general: Later on, analysis showed that most CMV-associated TCR beta chains appeared to be HLA-restricted.

Concerning this clone itself: Its antigen is unknown.

Trimming stripped 6 bases from V and 4 bases from J, with 18 bases between. The CDR3 is 15 residues long. The germline V gene has CDR1 WNHNN and CDR2 SYGVQD (reference sequence). The PCR made use of 60 Vbeta and 13 Jbeta primers. Some clones are missing from TCRdb's copy, which holds only in-frame ones; the method was immunoSEQ multiplex PCR. Of under 250,000 clones in the sample, more than 75% were seen once. The clonotype comes from a human donor in good health. Source material: PBMCs. J is TRBJ1-1 and V is TRBV10-1, with D tentatively TRBD1 (5 bases). DNA for the CDR3: TGCGCCAGCAGCGACCCACAGGACGGTGCCACTGAAGCTTTCTTT. Protein sequence: CASSDPQDGATEAFF.